Presented here are 18 T cell receptor beta chains from one specimen sequenced in a study of blood T cell repertoires in COVID-19. TCRdb's copy holds only in-frame clones and misses some; the assay was immunoSEQ multiplex PCR. The sample holds about 190,000 clones, about nine tenths seen once. The sample comprised peripheral blood. These receptors all stem from a man between 18 and 35 years old with active or convalescent COVID-19.

The chain has TRBV18 and TRBJ1-5; a weak D match, TRBD1 (6 bases). CDR3 length: 15 residues. Germline V CDR1 and CDR2: KGHSH, LQKENI. V was trimmed by 1 base and J by 0 bases, leaving 7 bases between them. The CDR3 here is CASSPQDSSNQPQHF. The CDR3 nucleotides read TGTGCCAGCTCACCACAGGACAGTAGCAATCAGCCCCAGCATTTT. The variable domain in full, with the rest retrieved from reference TRBV18 and TRBJ1-5, is NAGVMQNPRHLVRRRGQEARLRCSPMKGHSHVYWYRQLPEEGLKFMVYLQKENIIDESGMPKERFSAEFPKEGPSILRIQQVVRGDSAAYFCASSPQDSSNQPQHFGDGTRLSIL.

The rearrangement links TRBV19 to TRBJ1-4, with 7 positions matching TRBD1. The V and J ends lost 4 bases and 2 bases, in that order; junction bases with no gene match: 7. This CDR3 comprises 16 residues. CDR1 and CDR2 from the germline V gene are LNHDA and SQIVND (reference sequence). The CDR3 spells CASSRIGTATNEKLFF. The CDR3 region has the DNA TGTGCCAGTAGTAGGATCGGGACAGCTACTAATGAAAAACTGTTTTTT. The full variable domain, in which reference TRBV19 and TRBJ1-4 provide the parts outside the CDR3, is DGGITQSPKYLFRKEGQNVTLSCEQNLNHDAMYWYRQDPGQGLRLIYYSQIVNDFQKGDIAEGYSVSREKKESFPLTVTSAQKNPTAFYLCASSRIGTATNEKLFFGSGTQLSVL.

The chain joins TRBV19 to TRBJ1-2; TRBD1 matches 7 bases. The CDR3 is 16 amino acids. Germline values: CDR1 LNHDA, CDR2 SQIVND (reference sequence). J was trimmed by 0 bases and V by 6 bases; bases with no gene match: 10. For the CDR3, the DNA is TGTGCCAGTAGGATACAGGGGAATAACCCTAACTATGGCTACACCTTC. Protein sequence: CASRIQGNNPNYGYTF.

The chain recombines TRBV5-1 with TRBJ2-1; 8 nucleotides agree with TRBD1. The germline gives CDR1 SGHRS, CDR2 YFSETQ. Losses at the gene ends were 1 base for V and 0 bases for J; bases not matched to a gene: 18. This CDR3 has 21 residues. CDR3 loop: CASSLSGGPTDRVSSYNEQFF. CDR3 sequence (DNA): TGCGCCAGCAGCTTGTCAGGGGGCCCCACTGACCGGGTCAGCTCCTACAATGAGCAGTTCTTC.

CDR3 region: CASSPTSGSGNTIYF. The CDR3 DNA follows: TGTGCCAGCTCACCTACCTCCGGGTCTGGAAACACCATATATTTT. The chain uses TRBV18 and TRBJ1-3; D uncertain. Trimming shortened V by 3 bases and J by 1 base, and 10 bases separated the two germline ends. CDR3 length equals 15 residues. The germline V gene encodes CDR1 KGHSH and CDR2 LQKENI.

The rearrangement uses TRBV6-2 or TRBV6-3 and TRBJ2-7, with D maybe TRBD2 (6 bases). Trimming stripped 1 base from V and 3 bases from J, with 13 bases between. The CDR3 length is 15 residues. The germline CDR1 and CDR2 sequences are MNHEY and SVGEGT. The CDR3 DNA is TGTGCCAGCAGTTACTACTGGGGAGGAGGCTACGAGCAGTACTTC. The encoded protein is CASSYYWGGGYEQYF.

The genes are TRBV3-1 (or the pseudogene TRBV3-2) and TRBJ1-2, with D perhaps matching TRBD1 (6 bases). The CDR3 is made up of 15 amino acids. The V end lost 4 bases, the J end lost 5 bases, and 17 bases lay between the germline ends. The germline V gene encodes CDR1 LGHDT and CDR2 YNNKEL (reference sequence). The CDR3 region has the DNA TGTGCCAGCAGCCTCCCCGGGGGGGGGCTGTATGGCTACACCTTC. Translation gives CASSLPGGGLYGYTF.

This chain connects TRBV7-3 to TRBJ1-6; D is uncertain. Deletions cut 3 bases from V and 4 bases from J, with 4 bases between. CDR1 and CDR2 from the germline V gene are SGHTA and FQGTGA. The CDR3 covers 13 residues. The CDR3 DNA reads TGTGCCAGCAGCTTGAGTTATAATTCACCCCTCCACTTT. It translates to CASSLSYNSPLHF.

The J gene is TRBJ1-2, the V gene TRBV9; D uncertain. Germline lookup yields CDR1 SGDLS and CDR2 YYNGEE. The ends were cut back, 3 bases at V and 7 bases at J, with 13 bases in the middle. This CDR3 is built from 13 residues. In DNA, the CDR3 is TGTGCCAGCAGCGCCCGGGGATATGGTGGCTACACCTTC. Translated, it gives CASSARGYGGYTF.

The chain couples TRBV19 to TRBJ2-7, with TRBD1 matching 8 bases. This CDR3 comprises 14 residues. The germline V gene has CDR1 LNHDA and CDR2 SQIVND (reference sequence). Losses at the gene ends were 10 bases for V and 2 bases for J; bases not matched to a gene: 10. The CDR3 DNA sequence: TGTGCCACCGCAACCGGGACAGGCACCTACGAGCAGTACTTC. Protein: CATATGTGTYEQYF. The whole variable domain, filled in from reference TRBV19 and TRBJ2-7, reads DGGITQSPKYLFRKEGQNVTLSCEQNLNHDAMYWYRQDPGQGLRLIYYSQIVNDFQKGDIAEGYSVSREKKESFPLTVTSAQKNPTAFYLCATATGTGTYEQYFGPGTRLTVT.

The chain combines TRBV18 with TRBJ2-3; the match to TRBD2 covers 8 bases. Germline values: CDR1 KGHSH, CDR2 LQKENI. After removal of 1 base from V and 0 bases from J, the junction contained 6 bases not matched to a gene. CDR3 size: 17 residues. The CDR3 here is CASSPLTSGASTDTQYF. The CDR3 DNA reads TGTGCCAGCTCACCACTTACTAGCGGTGCTAGCACAGATACGCAGTATTTT.

V gene TRBV29-1 combines with J gene TRBJ1-2, with D possibly matching TRBD1 (6 bases). CDR1 and CDR2 from the germline V gene are SQVTM and ANQGSEA. This CDR3 comprises 13 residues. Between the trimmed V and J ends, which lost 4 bases and 2 bases, there was a span of 11 bases. CDR3 DNA sequence: TGCAGCGTTGTTAGGGGGACCAACTATGGCTACACCTTC. Residues: CSVVRGTNYGYTF. The variable domain in full, with the rest retrieved from reference TRBV29-1 and TRBJ1-2, is SAVISQKPSRDICQRGTSLTIQCQVDSQVTMMFWYRQQPGQSLTLIATANQGSEATYESGFVIDKFPISRPNLTFSTLTVSNMSPEDSSIYLCSVVRGTNYGYTFGSGTRLTVV.

The genes are TRBV5-1 and TRBJ2-1; D is undetermined. V was clipped by 4 bases and J by 1 base, with 12 bases between them. This CDR3 is built from 15 residues. Germline CDR1 is SGHRS and CDR2 is YFSETQ. For the CDR3, the DNA is TGCGCCAGCAGCGCGGTGGCTAGGTCCTACAATGAGCAGTTCTTC. It encodes CASSAVARSYNEQFF.

The chain combines TRBV19 with TRBJ1-3; no definite D call. Between the trimmed V and J ends, which lost 7 bases and 1 base, there was a span of 26 bases. Germline CDR1 and CDR2: LNHDA and SQIVND (reference sequence). The CDR3 sequence is 19 residues long. DNA for the CDR3: TGTGCCAGTACCATTCATTTATCGCGACATGGATTTTCTGGAAACACCATATATTTT. This gives the protein CASTIHLSRHGFSGNTIYF.

The V and J genes are TRBV5-1 and TRBJ1-3, with 8 bases lining up with TRBD1. J lost 0 bases, V lost 5 bases, and 4 bases had no gene match. CDR1 is SGHRS and CDR2 is YFSETQ in the germline V gene. The CDR3 spans 15 residues. The CDR3 sequence: CASRDTGGSGNTIYF. The CDR3 DNA reads as TGCGCCAGCAGGGATACAGGGGGCTCTGGAAACACCATATATTTT.

V and J are TRBV7-2 and TRBJ1-3, with D uncertain. Germline CDR1 and CDR2: SGHTA and FQGNSA. V lost 6 bases to trimming and J lost 0 bases, with 9 bases between them. The CDR3 consists of 14 residues. CDR3 sequence reads: CASRDAVSGNTIYF. Here the CDR3 DNA reads TGTGCCAGCAGAGATGCAGTCTCTGGAAACACCATATATTTT.

This rearrangement joins TRBV24-1 to TRBJ2-3, with D perhaps TRBD2 (7 bases). Looked up from germline, CDR1 is KGHDR and CDR2 is SFDVKD. This CDR3 has 17 amino acids. V lost 2 bases to trimming and J lost 2 bases, with 16 bases between them. This chain's CDR3 is CATSDYEGGKDTDTQYF. CDR3 nucleotides: TGTGCCACCAGTGATTATGAGGGGGGGAAAGACACAGATACGCAGTATTTT.

The chain has TRBV5-1 and TRBJ2-1; 8 bases align to TRBD1. The CDR3 length is 13 residues. From germline, CDR1 is SGHRS and CDR2 YFSETQ. With V trimmed by 7 bases and J by 7 bases, 7 bases remained unmatched. In DNA form, the CDR3 reads TGCGCCAGCGGGACAGGCCAAAAAAATGAGCAGTTCTTC. The encoded protein is CASGTGQKNEQFF.